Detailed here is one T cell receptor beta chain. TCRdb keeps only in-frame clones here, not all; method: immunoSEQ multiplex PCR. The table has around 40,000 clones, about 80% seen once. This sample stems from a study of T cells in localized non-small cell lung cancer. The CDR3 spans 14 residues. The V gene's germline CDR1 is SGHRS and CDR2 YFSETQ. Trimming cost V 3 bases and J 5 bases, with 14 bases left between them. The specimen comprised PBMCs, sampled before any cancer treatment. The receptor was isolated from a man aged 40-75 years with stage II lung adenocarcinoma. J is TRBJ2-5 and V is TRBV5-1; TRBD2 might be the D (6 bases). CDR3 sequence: CASSYDSGRETQYF. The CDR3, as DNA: TGCGCCAGCAGCTACGACTCTGGGAGGGAGACCCAGTACTTC. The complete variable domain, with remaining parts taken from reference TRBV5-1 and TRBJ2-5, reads KAGVTQTPRYLIKTRGQQVTLSCSPISGHRSVSWYQQTPGQGLQFLFEYFSETQRNKGNFPGRFSGRQFSNSRSEMNVSTLELGDSALYLCASSYDSGRETQYFGPGTRLLVL.